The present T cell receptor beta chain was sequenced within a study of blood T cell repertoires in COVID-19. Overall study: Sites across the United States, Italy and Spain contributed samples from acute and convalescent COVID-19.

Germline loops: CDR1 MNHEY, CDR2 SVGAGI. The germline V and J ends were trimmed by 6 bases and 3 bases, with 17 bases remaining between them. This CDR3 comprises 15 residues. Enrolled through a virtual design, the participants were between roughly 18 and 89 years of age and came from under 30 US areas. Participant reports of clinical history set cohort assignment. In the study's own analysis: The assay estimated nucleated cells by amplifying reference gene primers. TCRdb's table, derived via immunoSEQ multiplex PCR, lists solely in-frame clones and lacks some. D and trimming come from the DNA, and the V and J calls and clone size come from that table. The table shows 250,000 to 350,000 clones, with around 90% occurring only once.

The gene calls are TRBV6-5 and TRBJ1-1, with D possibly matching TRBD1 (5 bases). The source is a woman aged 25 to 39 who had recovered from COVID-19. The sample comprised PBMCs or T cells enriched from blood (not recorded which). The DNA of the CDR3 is TGTGCCAGCAGACCCGTGACAGAAATCCACACTGAAGCTTTCTTT. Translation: CASRPVTEIHTEAFF.